These T cell receptor beta chains were read from a single sample in a study of glioma-infiltrating T cells after dendritic cell vaccination. Assay: immunoSEQ multiplex PCR; the TCRdb copy retains only in-frame clones and omits some. The sample has roughly 98,000 clones, over 75% seen once; the top ten hold 15% to 17%. The sequences come from blood, collected before dendritic cell vaccination. These receptors were taken from a human donor with glioblastoma. The CDR3 runs from the conserved cysteine through the conserved F or W. Fields, in order: clone size, D gene, V gene, J gene, CDR3 DNA, CDR3 protein. D genes are given only for firm matches. Where a row states a size, it is once, few, many or the class of an expanded clone; other rows omit it.

clone size: NA
D gene: TRBD2
V gene: TRBV9
J gene: TRBJ2-5
CDR3 DNA: TGTGCCAGCAGCGTAGCCCCGATAGCGGGGGCGGGAGAGACCCAGTACTTC
CDR3 protein: CASSVAPIAGAGETQYF

clone size: NA
D gene: TRBD1
V gene: TRBV19
J gene: TRBJ1-5
CDR3 DNA: TGTGCCAGTACCAAAAGGGGACTACAGGGGGCGGTTGGCAATCAGCCCCAGCATTTT
CDR3 protein: CASTKRGLQGAVGNQPQHF

clone size: NA
D gene: TRBD2
V gene: TRBV13
J gene: TRBJ2-1
CDR3 DNA: TGTGCCAGCAGCGATGTAGCGGGGAGCTACAATGAGCAGTTCTTC
CDR3 protein: CASSDVAGSYNEQFF

clone size: NA
D gene: TRBD1
V gene: TRBV29-1
J gene: TRBJ1-2
CDR3 DNA: TGCAGCGTTGCGACAGGGGACTCGGGCTACACCTTC
CDR3 protein: CSVATGDSGYTF

clone size: NA
D gene: NA
V gene: TRBV30
J gene: TRBJ2-1
CDR3 DNA: TGTGCCTCGAGCGCTGCGAGCCAAGTTTTTTACAATGAGCAGTTCTTC
CDR3 protein: CASSAASQVFYNEQFF

clone size: NA
D gene: NA
V gene: TRBV4-2
J gene: TRBJ1-3
CDR3 DNA: TGTGCCAGCAGCCAAGACCCCCGGGGGTCGGGAAACACCATATATTTT
CDR3 protein: CASSQDPRGSGNTIYF

clone size: NA
D gene: TRBD2
V gene: TRBV10-3
J gene: TRBJ2-7
CDR3 DNA: TGTGCCATCAGTGGCGGGGGGGGCGGGAGGGCCTACGAGCAGTACTTC
CDR3 protein: CAISGGGGGRAYEQYF

clone size: NA
D gene: TRBD2
V gene: TRBV6-6
J gene: TRBJ2-1
CDR3 DNA: TGTGCCAGCAGTTCAGCGGGAGCGCCGGTACAGTTCTTC
CDR3 protein: CASSSAGAPVQFF

clone size: NA
D gene: NA
V gene: TRBV5-5
J gene: TRBJ1-1
CDR3 DNA: TGTGCCATCCTATTCAGGGGCGGAAACACTGAAGCTTTCTTT
CDR3 protein: CAILFRGGNTEAFF

clone size: NA
D gene: TRBD2
V gene: TRBV27
J gene: TRBJ2-7
CDR3 DNA: TGTGCCAGCATAAATAGCGGGAGAGGCGAGCAGTACTTC
CDR3 protein: CASINSGRGEQYF

clone size: once
D gene: NA
V gene: TRBV4-1
J gene: TRBJ2-3
CDR3 DNA: TGCGCCAGCAGCCAAGGGGGCAGGGGTGCGGATACGCAGTATTTT
CDR3 protein: CASSQGGRGADTQYF

clone size: once
D gene: TRBD2
V gene: TRBV30
J gene: TRBJ2-7
CDR3 DNA: TGTGCCTGGAGTAAGACCGGGACTAGCGGGTACGAGCAGTACTTC
CDR3 protein: CAWSKTGTSGYEQYF

clone size: NA
D gene: NA
V gene: TRBV5-4
J gene: TRBJ2-3
CDR3 DNA: TGTGCCAGCAGCGGTCGGGACATTTCTAGCACAGATACGCAGTATTTT
CDR3 protein: CASSGRDISSTDTQYF

clone size: NA
D gene: TRBD2
V gene: TRBV7-8
J gene: TRBJ2-7
CDR3 DNA: TGTGCCAGCAGCTCAATAGCGGGAGATCCCTACGAGCAGTACTTC
CDR3 protein: CASSSIAGDPYEQYF

clone size: once
D gene: TRBD2
V gene: TRBV10-3
J gene: TRBJ2-7
CDR3 DNA: TGTGCCATCAGTTCCGGGACTAGCGCAACCTACGAGCAGTACTTC
CDR3 protein: CAISSGTSATYEQYF

clone size: once
D gene: NA
V gene: TRBV5-1
J gene: TRBJ2-1
CDR3 DNA: TGCGCCAGCAGCTTGAGACTTGCTCCTGGCAATGAGCAGTTCTTC
CDR3 protein: CASSLRLAPGNEQFF

clone size: NA
D gene: NA
V gene: TRBV29-1
J gene: TRBJ1-4
CDR3 DNA: TGCAGCGTTGCAGGGCCCGCAGAAAAACTGTTTTTT
CDR3 protein: CSVAGPAEKLFF

clone size: NA
D gene: TRBD1
V gene: TRBV11-2
J gene: TRBJ2-2
CDR3 DNA: TGTGCCAGCAGCTTCATGACAGGGGGTGCCGGGGAGCTGTTTTTT
CDR3 protein: CASSFMTGGAGELFF

clone size: NA
D gene: NA
V gene: TRBV9
J gene: TRBJ2-1
CDR3 DNA: TGTGCCAGCAGCGTAGCAGATTACAATGAGCAGTTCTTC
CDR3 protein: CASSVADYNEQFF

clone size: NA
D gene: NA
V gene: TRBV5-6
J gene: TRBJ2-3
CDR3 DNA: TGTGCCAGCAAAGGCGGGAGCACAGATACGCAGTATTTT
CDR3 protein: CASKGGSTDTQYF